At least ten counts were recorded for the clone carrying this TCR beta chain. The record originates from a study of T cells in Graves' hyperthyroidism and ophthalmopathy. RNA transcripts were the template for amplifying TCR beta CDR3 regions. The study used the HTBI primer set for a first-round RT-PCR of the TCR CDR3. TCRdb itself ran the multiplex PCR reads through MiXCR, one entry per CDR3 protein. This sample has approximately 430,000 distinct CDR3 sequences, with about 14% found just once. Germline values: CDR1 MNHNS, CDR2 SASEGT. This CDR3 spans 15 amino acids. V was trimmed by 5 bases and J by 4 bases, leaving 15 bases between them.

This clonotype was sampled from a man between 18 and 29 years old with Graves' ophthalmopathy. The rearrangement links TRBV6-1 to TRBJ2-1; D is perhaps TRBD2 (6 bases). The specimen was blood. The CDR3 nucleotides read TGTGCCAGCAGTTACGGGACTCCTTTTTACAATGAGCAGTTCTTC. The encoded protein is CASSYGTPFYNEQFF.